The TCR beta chain described here comes from a study of Ad26.COV2.S vaccination and SARS-CoV-2 variants. Across the whole study: Each vaccinee took Ad26.COV2.S intramuscularly, once or twice 56 days apart.

Generated by immunoSEQ multiplex PCR, the TCRdb table keeps only in-frame clones and is missing some. The repertoire holds hundreds of thousands of clones, with about 87% as singletons. Treatment given: about 20 received Ad26.COV2.S at low or high dose, single or two shots; roughly five received placebo; per-sample allocation not given. Collection of samples fell on day 63 after the first vaccine or placebo injection. V was shortened by 0 bases and J by 0 bases, with 15 bases between the two germline ends. There are 17 residues in the CDR3. CDR1 GTSNPN and CDR2 SVGIG come from the germline V gene (reference sequence). This clone showed up just a few times. Its antigen is unknown. Whole-study findings and limits: Total T cell responses were possibly underestimated by TCR breadth and depth analyses.

This receptor was taken from a person between 18 and 60 years old who received the Ad26.COV2.S COVID-19 vaccine or a placebo. This sequence joins TRBV30 and TRBJ1-5; no reliable D call. The sample was peripheral blood, taken in a trial of Ad26.COV2.S vaccine versus placebo. The CDR3 DNA sequence: TGTGCCTGGAGTGTACTCTCGGCGGAGATTAGCAATCAGCCCCAGCATTTT. This codes for CAWSVLSAEISNQPQHF.